This T cell receptor (beta chain) was profiled in a study of cytomegalovirus exposure and HLA in healthy donors. Vbeta (60) and Jbeta (13) primers were used in the PCR. Some clones are missing from TCRdb's copy, which holds only in-frame ones; the method was immunoSEQ multiplex PCR. The profile covers about 160,000 clones, with 80% appearing a single time and about 1.3% taken by the ten largest. V was pared by 10 bases and J by 6 bases, with 14 bases of the junction left unmatched. The CDR3 runs 15 residues. The germline CDR1 and CDR2 sequences are LNHDA and SQIVND (reference sequence). The sequence derives from a woman aged 45-65 years in good health and CMV-seronegative. The chain is built from TRBV19 and TRBJ1-1, with TRBD1 identical over 10 bases. The sample consisted of PBMCs. CDR3 sequence reads: CATTTGGSSVAEAFF. CDR3 sequence (DNA): TGTGCCACCACGACAGGGGGCTCTTCAGTGGCTGAAGCTTTCTTT.